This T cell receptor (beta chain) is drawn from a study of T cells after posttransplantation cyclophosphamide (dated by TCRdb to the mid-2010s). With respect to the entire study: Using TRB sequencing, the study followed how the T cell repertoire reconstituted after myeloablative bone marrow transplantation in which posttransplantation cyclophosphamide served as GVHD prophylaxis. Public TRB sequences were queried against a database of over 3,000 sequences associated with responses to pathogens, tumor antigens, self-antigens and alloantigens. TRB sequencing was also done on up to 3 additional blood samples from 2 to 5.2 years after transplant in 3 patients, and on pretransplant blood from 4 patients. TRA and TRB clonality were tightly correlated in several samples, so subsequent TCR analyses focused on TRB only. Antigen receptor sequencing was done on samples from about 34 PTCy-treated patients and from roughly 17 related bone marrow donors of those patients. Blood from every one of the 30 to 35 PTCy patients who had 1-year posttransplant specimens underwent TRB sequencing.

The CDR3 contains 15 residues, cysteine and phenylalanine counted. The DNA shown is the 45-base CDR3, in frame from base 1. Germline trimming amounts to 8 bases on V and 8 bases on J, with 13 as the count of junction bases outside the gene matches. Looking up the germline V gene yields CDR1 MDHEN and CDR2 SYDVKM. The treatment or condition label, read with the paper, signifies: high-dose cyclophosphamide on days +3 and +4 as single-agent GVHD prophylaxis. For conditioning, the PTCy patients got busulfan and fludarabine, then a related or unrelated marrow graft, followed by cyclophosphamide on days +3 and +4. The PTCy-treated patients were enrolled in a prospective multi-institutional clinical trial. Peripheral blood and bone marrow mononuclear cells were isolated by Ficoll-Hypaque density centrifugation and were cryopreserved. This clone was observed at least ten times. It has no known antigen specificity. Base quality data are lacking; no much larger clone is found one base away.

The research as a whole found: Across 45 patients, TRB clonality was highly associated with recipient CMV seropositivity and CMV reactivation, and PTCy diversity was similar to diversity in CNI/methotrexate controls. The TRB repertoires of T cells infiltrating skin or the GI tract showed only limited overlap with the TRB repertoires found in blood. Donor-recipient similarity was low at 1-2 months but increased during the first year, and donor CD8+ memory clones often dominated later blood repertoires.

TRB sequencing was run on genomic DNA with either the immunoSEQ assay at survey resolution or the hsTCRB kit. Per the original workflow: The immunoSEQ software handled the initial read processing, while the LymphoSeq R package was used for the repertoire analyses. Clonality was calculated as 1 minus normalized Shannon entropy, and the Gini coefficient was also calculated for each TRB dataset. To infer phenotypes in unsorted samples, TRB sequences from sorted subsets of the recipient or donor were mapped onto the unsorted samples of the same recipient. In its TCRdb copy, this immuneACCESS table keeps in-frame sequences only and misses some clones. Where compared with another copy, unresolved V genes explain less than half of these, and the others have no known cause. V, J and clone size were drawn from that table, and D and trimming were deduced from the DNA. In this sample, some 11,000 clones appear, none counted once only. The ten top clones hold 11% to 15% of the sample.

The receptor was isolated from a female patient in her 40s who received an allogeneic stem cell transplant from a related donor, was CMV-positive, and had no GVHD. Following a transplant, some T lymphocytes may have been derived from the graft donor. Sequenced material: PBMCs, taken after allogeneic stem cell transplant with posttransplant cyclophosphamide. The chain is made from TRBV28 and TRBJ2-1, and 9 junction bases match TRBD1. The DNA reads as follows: TGTGCCAGCTCAACTTCCGGGACAGGGATCCATGAGCAGTTCTTC. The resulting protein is CASSTSGTGIHEQFF.